The rows below give T cell receptor beta chains drawn from one sample of a study of neurological immune-mediated disorders. From the 5' RACE reads, TCRdb called clonotypes with MiXCR, one entry per CDR3 protein. The sample yields fewer than 25,000 distinct CDR3 sequences, about an eighth seen once. The sequenced sample consisted of PBMCs. The receptor set was obtained from a woman aged 40 to 50 with HTLV-1-associated myelopathy (HAM/TSP). The CDR3 runs from the conserved cysteine through the conserved F or W. Each record gives: J gene, V gene, clone size, D gene, CDR3 protein, CDR3 DNA. The D gene is left open where the match is weak. A row's size may be missing; if present it is once, few, many or a size class.

j_call: TRBJ2-5
v_call: TRBV24-1
clone_size: many
d_call: NA
cdr3_aa: CATSSTEPETQYF
cdr3_nt: TGTGCCACCAGTTCGACGGAACCGGAGACCCAGTACTTC

j_call: TRBJ1-5
v_call: TRBV5-5
clone_size: many
d_call: NA
cdr3_aa: CASSPTGTYANQPQHF
cdr3_nt: TGTGCCAGCAGCCCTACGGGAACTTACGCCAATCAGCCCCAGCATTTT

j_call: TRBJ1-1
v_call: TRBV20-1
clone_size: many
d_call: NA
cdr3_aa: CRANGGDTEAFF
cdr3_nt: TGCAGGGCAAATGGAGGGGACACTGAAGCTTTCTTT

j_call: TRBJ1-4
v_call: TRBV20-1
clone_size: many
d_call: NA
cdr3_aa: CSASRASEELFF
cdr3_nt: TGCAGTGCTAGTAGGGCTTCCGAAGAACTGTTTTTT

j_call: TRBJ2-1
v_call: TRBV20-1
clone_size: many
d_call: NA
cdr3_aa: CSGQGGDNEQFF
cdr3_nt: TGCAGTGGTCAGGGCGGAGACAATGAGCAGTTCTTC

j_call: TRBJ2-3
v_call: TRBV5-5
clone_size: many
d_call: NA
cdr3_aa: CASSLDWGPSTDTQYF
cdr3_nt: TGTGCCAGCAGCTTGGATTGGGGCCCCAGCACAGATACGCAGTATTTT

j_call: TRBJ1-6
v_call: TRBV7-8
clone_size: many
d_call: NA
cdr3_aa: CASSHGGEYDSPLHF
cdr3_nt: TGTGCCAGCAGCCACGGAGGGGAGTACGATTCACCCCTCCACTTT

j_call: TRBJ2-7
v_call: TRBV11-2
clone_size: NA
d_call: TRBD1
cdr3_aa: CASSTTGGAGYEQYF
cdr3_nt: TGTGCCAGCAGCACGACAGGGGGCGCGGGCTACGAGCAGTACTTC

j_call: TRBJ2-3
v_call: TRBV5-1
clone_size: NA
d_call: NA
cdr3_aa: CASSPLAGVPDTQYF
cdr3_nt: TGCGCCAGCAGCCCCTTGGCAGGGGTCCCAGATACGCAGTATTTT

j_call: TRBJ1-5
v_call: TRBV12-3/TRBV12-4
clone_size: medium-sized
d_call: NA
cdr3_aa: CASSFGQGNQPQHF
cdr3_nt: TGTGCCAGCAGTTTTGGGCAGGGGAATCAGCCCCAGCATTTT

j_call: TRBJ1-1
v_call: TRBV5-1
clone_size: many
d_call: NA
cdr3_aa: CASSLDTGLDTEAFF
cdr3_nt: TGCGCCAGCAGCTTGGATACGGGTTTGGACACTGAAGCTTTCTTT

j_call: TRBJ2-1
v_call: TRBV4-3
clone_size: many
d_call: NA
cdr3_aa: CASGNRGRSYNEQFF
cdr3_nt: TGCGCCAGCGGCAACCGGGGGAGAAGTTACAATGAGCAGTTCTTC

j_call: TRBJ2-1
v_call: TRBV3-1
clone_size: medium-sized
d_call: NA
cdr3_aa: CASSQSSAPMNEQFF
cdr3_nt: TGTGCCAGCAGCCAAAGTTCAGCCCCCATGAATGAGCAGTTCTTC

j_call: TRBJ2-2
v_call: TRBV15
clone_size: NA
d_call: TRBD1
cdr3_aa: CATSRGTGGATGELFF
cdr3_nt: TGTGCCACCAGCAGAGGGACAGGGGGCGCGACCGGGGAGCTGTTTTTT

j_call: TRBJ1-1
v_call: TRBV20-1
clone_size: many
d_call: TRBD1
cdr3_aa: CSAQLTGRTEAFF
cdr3_nt: TGCAGTGCTCAATTGACAGGGCGGACTGAAGCTTTCTTT

j_call: TRBJ2-3
v_call: TRBV20-1
clone_size: many
d_call: NA
cdr3_aa: CSVMTRTDTQYF
cdr3_nt: TGCAGTGTTATGACCCGCACAGATACGCAGTATTTT

j_call: TRBJ2-1
v_call: TRBV10-3
clone_size: many
d_call: TRBD1
cdr3_aa: CAISSGQGNYNEQFF
cdr3_nt: TGTGCCATCAGTTCCGGACAGGGGAACTACAATGAGCAGTTCTTC

j_call: TRBJ2-6
v_call: TRBV5-5
clone_size: NA
d_call: NA
cdr3_aa: CASSLGRTSGANVLTF
cdr3_nt: TGTGCCAGCAGCTTGGGTCGGACCTCTGGGGCCAACGTCCTGACTTTC

j_call: TRBJ2-1
v_call: TRBV5-1
clone_size: many
d_call: TRBD2
cdr3_aa: CASSFGDLSGGDHNEQFF
cdr3_nt: TGCGCCAGCAGTTTTGGGGATCTGAGCGGGGGGGACCACAATGAGCAGTTCTTC

j_call: TRBJ1-6
v_call: TRBV2
clone_size: once
d_call: NA
cdr3_aa: CTSSASLGVNSYNSPLHF
cdr3_nt: TGTACCAGCAGTGCCTCTCTAGGGGTGAACTCCTATAATTCACCCCTCCACTTT

j_call: TRBJ2-2
v_call: TRBV20-1
clone_size: many
d_call: TRBD2
cdr3_aa: CSARDRRGAPDTGELFF
cdr3_nt: TGCAGTGCTAGAGATCGGCGGGGGGCCCCGGACACCGGGGAGCTGTTTTTT

j_call: TRBJ2-1
v_call: TRBV5-1
clone_size: medium-sized
d_call: TRBD2
cdr3_aa: CASSLRSTSGYNEQFF
cdr3_nt: TGCGCCAGCAGCTTGAGGTCTACTAGCGGGTACAATGAGCAGTTCTTC

j_call: TRBJ1-1
v_call: TRBV10-3
clone_size: many
d_call: NA
cdr3_aa: CAINNGQLMNTEAFF
cdr3_nt: TGTGCCATCAACAACGGACAGCTCATGAACACTGAAGCTTTCTTT

j_call: TRBJ2-1
v_call: TRBV27
clone_size: many
d_call: TRBD2
cdr3_aa: CASSSGLAGYNEQFF
cdr3_nt: TGTGCCAGCAGTTCCGGACTAGCGGGGTACAATGAGCAGTTCTTC

j_call: TRBJ2-5
v_call: TRBV10-3
clone_size: many
d_call: NA
cdr3_aa: CAISEFNRETQYF
cdr3_nt: TGTGCCATCAGTGAGTTCAACAGGGAGACCCAGTACTTC

j_call: TRBJ1-2
v_call: TRBV15
clone_size: many
d_call: TRBD1
cdr3_aa: CATSSGQGEGYTF
cdr3_nt: TGTGCCACCAGCAGTGGACAGGGCGAAGGCTACACCTTC

j_call: TRBJ2-2
v_call: TRBV24-1
clone_size: many
d_call: NA
cdr3_aa: CATRRGTGELFF
cdr3_nt: TGTGCCACCCGCCGGGGGACCGGGGAGCTGTTTTTT

j_call: TRBJ2-1
v_call: TRBV20-1
clone_size: many
d_call: NA
cdr3_aa: CSARLTGNEQFF
cdr3_nt: TGCAGTGCCCGACTCACTGGCAATGAGCAATTCTTC

j_call: TRBJ1-1
v_call: TRBV6-6
clone_size: many
d_call: NA
cdr3_aa: CASSYARNTEAFF
cdr3_nt: TGTGCCAGCAGTTACGCCCGAAACACTGAAGCTTTCTTT

j_call: TRBJ2-1
v_call: TRBV29-1
clone_size: many
d_call: TRBD1
cdr3_aa: CSVEPMGTGTEQFF
cdr3_nt: TGCAGCGTTGAACCTATGGGGACAGGGACTGAGCAGTTCTTC

j_call: TRBJ2-1
v_call: TRBV25-1
clone_size: NA
d_call: TRBD1
cdr3_aa: CASSTGTGLHNEQFF
cdr3_nt: TGTGCCAGCAGTACCGGGACAGGACTACACAATGAGCAGTTCTTC

j_call: TRBJ2-3
v_call: TRBV6-4
clone_size: many
d_call: TRBD2
cdr3_aa: CASSISGTSVDTQYF
cdr3_nt: TGTGCCAGCAGTATATCCGGGACTAGCGTCGATACGCAGTATTTT

j_call: TRBJ2-1
v_call: TRBV12-3/TRBV12-4
clone_size: NA
d_call: TRBD2
cdr3_aa: CASSSQTSGGANEQFF
cdr3_nt: TGTGCCAGCAGCTCCCAGACTAGCGGGGGGGCGAATGAGCAGTTCTTC

j_call: TRBJ2-5
v_call: TRBV5-1
clone_size: many
d_call: NA
cdr3_aa: CASSLGLQETQYF
cdr3_nt: TGCGCCAGCAGCTTGGGCCTTCAAGAGACCCAGTACTTC

j_call: TRBJ1-2
v_call: TRBV11-2
clone_size: many
d_call: NA
cdr3_aa: CASSLDPSSSYGYTF
cdr3_nt: TGTGCCAGCAGCTTAGATCCCAGCTCGAGCTATGGCTACACCTTC

j_call: TRBJ2-3
v_call: TRBV28
clone_size: NA
d_call: NA
cdr3_aa: CASSFTPADSTADTQYF
cdr3_nt: TGTGCCAGCAGTTTCACACCAGCGGACTCGACCGCAGATACGCAGTATTTT

j_call: TRBJ2-3
v_call: TRBV10-2
clone_size: many
d_call: NA
cdr3_aa: CASSEGVGVDTQYF
cdr3_nt: TGCGCCAGCAGTGAGGGGGTAGGGGTAGATACGCAGTATTTT

j_call: TRBJ2-3
v_call: TRBV9
clone_size: many
d_call: NA
cdr3_aa: CASSVVGGTYTDTQYF
cdr3_nt: TGTGCCAGCAGCGTAGTCGGCGGAACATACACAGATACGCAGTATTTT

j_call: TRBJ2-1
v_call: TRBV7-2
clone_size: many
d_call: NA
cdr3_aa: CASSPRTSSYNEQFF
cdr3_nt: TGTGCCAGCAGCCCCCGAACAAGCTCCTACAATGAGCAGTTCTTC

j_call: TRBJ2-1
v_call: TRBV20-1
clone_size: NA
d_call: TRBD1
cdr3_aa: CSATGTGCYSYNEQFF
cdr3_nt: TGCAGTGCAACAGGGACAGGGTGCTACTCCTACAATGAGCAGTTCTTC

j_call: TRBJ2-5
v_call: TRBV20-1
clone_size: medium-sized
d_call: NA
cdr3_aa: CSARRGASYQETQYF
cdr3_nt: TGCAGTGCTAGACGGGGGGCGTCGTACCAAGAGACCCAGTACTTC

j_call: TRBJ2-5
v_call: TRBV6-6
clone_size: many
d_call: NA
cdr3_aa: CASSYSTGPETQYF
cdr3_nt: TGTGCCAGCAGTTACTCCACAGGGCCGGAGACCCAGTACTTC

j_call: TRBJ2-5
v_call: TRBV20-1
clone_size: many
d_call: NA
cdr3_aa: CSAGQGGETQYF
cdr3_nt: TGCAGTGCTGGGCAGGGTGGGGAGACCCAGTACTTC

j_call: TRBJ1-3
v_call: TRBV20-1
clone_size: medium-sized
d_call: NA
cdr3_aa: CSANSGLLSGNTIYF
cdr3_nt: TGCAGTGCTAATTCGGGTCTCCTCTCTGGAAACACCATATATTTT

j_call: TRBJ1-3
v_call: TRBV25-1
clone_size: many
d_call: NA
cdr3_aa: CASSEALGNTIYF
cdr3_nt: TGTGCCAGCAGTGAAGCTCTCGGAAACACCATATATTTT

j_call: TRBJ2-2
v_call: TRBV24-1
clone_size: many
d_call: TRBD1
cdr3_aa: CATSDPGQQNTGELFF
cdr3_nt: TGTGCCACCAGTGACCCGGGACAGCAGAACACCGGGGAGCTGTTTTTT

j_call: TRBJ2-1
v_call: TRBV12-3/TRBV12-4
clone_size: many
d_call: TRBD2
cdr3_aa: CASSLFPGTSYNEQFF
cdr3_nt: TGTGCCAGCAGTTTATTCCCCGGGACTAGCTACAATGAGCAGTTCTTC

j_call: TRBJ1-6
v_call: TRBV27
clone_size: many
d_call: NA
cdr3_aa: CASSFGIAANSPLHF
cdr3_nt: TGTGCCAGCAGTTTTGGTATCGCCGCCAATTCACCCCTCCACTTT